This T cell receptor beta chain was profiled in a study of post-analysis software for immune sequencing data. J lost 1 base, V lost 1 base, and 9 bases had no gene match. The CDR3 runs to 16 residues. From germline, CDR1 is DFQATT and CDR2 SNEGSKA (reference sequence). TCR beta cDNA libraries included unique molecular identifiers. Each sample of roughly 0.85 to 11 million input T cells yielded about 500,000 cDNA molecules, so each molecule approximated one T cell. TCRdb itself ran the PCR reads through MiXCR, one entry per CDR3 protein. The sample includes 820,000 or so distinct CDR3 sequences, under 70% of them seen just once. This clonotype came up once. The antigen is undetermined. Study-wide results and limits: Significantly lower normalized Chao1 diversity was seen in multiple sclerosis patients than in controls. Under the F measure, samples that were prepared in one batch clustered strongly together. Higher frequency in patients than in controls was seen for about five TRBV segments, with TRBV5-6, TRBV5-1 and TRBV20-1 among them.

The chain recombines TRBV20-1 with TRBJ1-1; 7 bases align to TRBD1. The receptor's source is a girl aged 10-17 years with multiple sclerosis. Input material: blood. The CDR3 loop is CSARGSGQTTNTEAFF. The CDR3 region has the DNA TGCAGTGCTAGAGGTTCGGGACAGACTACGAACACTGAAGCTTTCTTT.